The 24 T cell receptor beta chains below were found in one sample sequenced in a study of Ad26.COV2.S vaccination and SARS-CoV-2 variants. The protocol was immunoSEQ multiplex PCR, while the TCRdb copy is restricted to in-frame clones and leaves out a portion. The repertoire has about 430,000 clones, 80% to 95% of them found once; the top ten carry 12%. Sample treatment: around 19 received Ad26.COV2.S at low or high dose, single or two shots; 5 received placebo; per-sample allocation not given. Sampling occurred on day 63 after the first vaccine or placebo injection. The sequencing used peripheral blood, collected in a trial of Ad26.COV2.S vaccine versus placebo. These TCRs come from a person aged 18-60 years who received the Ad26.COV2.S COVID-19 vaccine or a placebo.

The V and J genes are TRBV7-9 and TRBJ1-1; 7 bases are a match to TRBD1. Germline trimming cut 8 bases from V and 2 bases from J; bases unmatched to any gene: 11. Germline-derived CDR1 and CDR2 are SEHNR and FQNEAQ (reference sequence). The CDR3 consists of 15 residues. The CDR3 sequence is CASQPATGRNTEAFF. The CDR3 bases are TGTGCCAGCCAACCAGCGACAGGGAGAAACACTGAAGCTTTCTTT.

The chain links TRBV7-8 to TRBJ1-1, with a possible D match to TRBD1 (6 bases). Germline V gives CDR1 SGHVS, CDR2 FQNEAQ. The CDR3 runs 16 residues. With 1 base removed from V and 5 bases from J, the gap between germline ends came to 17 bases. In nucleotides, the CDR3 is TGTGCCAGCAGCTTAGTCCCAGGCAGGGGTGGGACTGAAGCTTTCTTT. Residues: CASSLVPGRGGTEAFF.

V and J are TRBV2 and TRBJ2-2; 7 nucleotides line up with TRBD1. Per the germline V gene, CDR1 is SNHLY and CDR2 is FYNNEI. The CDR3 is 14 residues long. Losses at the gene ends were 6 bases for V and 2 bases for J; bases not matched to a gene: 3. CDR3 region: CASRQGSNTGELFF. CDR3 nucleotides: TGTGCCAGCAGACAGGGGAGCAACACCGGGGAGCTGTTTTTT.

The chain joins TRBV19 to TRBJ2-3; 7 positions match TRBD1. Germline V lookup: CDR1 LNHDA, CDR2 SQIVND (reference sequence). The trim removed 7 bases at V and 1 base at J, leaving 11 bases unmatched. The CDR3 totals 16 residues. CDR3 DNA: TGTGCCAGTATGAGGAAGACCGGGACAGGCACAGATACGCAGTATTTT. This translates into CASMRKTGTGTDTQYF.

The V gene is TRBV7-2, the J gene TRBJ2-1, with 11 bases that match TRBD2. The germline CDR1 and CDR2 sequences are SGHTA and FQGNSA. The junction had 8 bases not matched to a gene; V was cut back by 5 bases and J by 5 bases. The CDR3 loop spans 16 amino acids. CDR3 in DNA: TGTGCCAGCAGCCTCACCCTAGCGGGAGGAGACAATGAGCAGTTCTTC. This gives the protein CASSLTLAGGDNEQFF.

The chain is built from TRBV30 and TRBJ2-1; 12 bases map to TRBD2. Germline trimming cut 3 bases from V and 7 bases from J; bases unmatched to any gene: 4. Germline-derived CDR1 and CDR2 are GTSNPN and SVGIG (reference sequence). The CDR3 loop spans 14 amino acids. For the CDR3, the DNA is TGTGCCTGGAGACTAGCGGGAGGAGGGAATGAGCAGTTCTTC. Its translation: CAWRLAGGGNEQFF.

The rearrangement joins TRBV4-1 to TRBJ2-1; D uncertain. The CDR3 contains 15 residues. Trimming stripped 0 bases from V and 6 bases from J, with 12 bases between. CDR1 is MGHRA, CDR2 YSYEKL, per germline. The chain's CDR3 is CASSQEGWYGNEQFF. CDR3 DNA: TGCGCCAGCAGCCAAGAGGGGTGGTACGGCAATGAGCAGTTCTTC.

CDR3 nucleotide sequence: TGTGCCAGCAGTTTATCGGGCCAGGCCTTTACCGAAGAGACCCAGTACTTC. Translation gives CASSLSGQAFTEETQYF. The chain recombines TRBV27 with TRBJ2-5; D not resolved. Germline CDR1 and CDR2: MNHEY and SMNVEV (reference sequence). Trimming shortened V by 0 bases and J by 3 bases, and 17 bases separated the two germline ends. The CDR3 is 17 residues long.

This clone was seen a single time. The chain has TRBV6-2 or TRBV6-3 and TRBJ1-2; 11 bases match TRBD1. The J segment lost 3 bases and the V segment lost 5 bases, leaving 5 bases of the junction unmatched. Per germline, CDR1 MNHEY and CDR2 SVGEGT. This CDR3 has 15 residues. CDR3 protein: CASSPRTGGDYGYTF. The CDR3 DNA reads TGTGCCAGCAGTCCACGGACAGGGGGCGACTATGGCTACACCTTC.

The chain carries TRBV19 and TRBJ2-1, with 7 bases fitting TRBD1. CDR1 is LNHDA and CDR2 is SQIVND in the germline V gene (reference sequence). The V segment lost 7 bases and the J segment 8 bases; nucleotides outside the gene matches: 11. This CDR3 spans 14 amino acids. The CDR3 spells CASTPTGSNDEQFF. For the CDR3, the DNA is TGTGCCAGTACCCCGACAGGGTCTAACGATGAGCAGTTCTTC.

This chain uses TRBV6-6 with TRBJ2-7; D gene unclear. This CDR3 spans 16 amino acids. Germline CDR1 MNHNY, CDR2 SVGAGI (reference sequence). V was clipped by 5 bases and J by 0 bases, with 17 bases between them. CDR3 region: CASSRPLLLSSYEQYF. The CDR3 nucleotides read TGTGCCAGCAGTCGACCACTTCTACTTTCCTCCTACGAGCAGTACTTC.

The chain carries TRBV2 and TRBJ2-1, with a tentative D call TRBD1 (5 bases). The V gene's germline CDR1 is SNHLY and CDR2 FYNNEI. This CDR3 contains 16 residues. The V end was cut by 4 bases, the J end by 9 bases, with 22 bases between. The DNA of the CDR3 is TGTGCCAGCAGTGGTAAGGGGAATTGGGCTAACGGTGAGCAGTTCTTC. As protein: CASSGKGNWANGEQFF.

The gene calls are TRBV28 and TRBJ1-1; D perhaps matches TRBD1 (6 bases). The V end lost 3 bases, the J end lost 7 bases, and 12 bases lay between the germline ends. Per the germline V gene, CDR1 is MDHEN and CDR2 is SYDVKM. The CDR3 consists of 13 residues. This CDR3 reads CASSLRGAIEAFF. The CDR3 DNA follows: TGTGCCAGCAGTTTGAGGGGGGCAATTGAAGCTTTCTTT.

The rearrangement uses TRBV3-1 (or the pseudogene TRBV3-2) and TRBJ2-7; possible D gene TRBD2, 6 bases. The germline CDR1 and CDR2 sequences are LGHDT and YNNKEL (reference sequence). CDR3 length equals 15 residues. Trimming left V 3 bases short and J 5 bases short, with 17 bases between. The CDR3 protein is CASSQVPTRRHEQYF. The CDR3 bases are TGTGCCAGCAGCCAGGTTCCGACTAGAAGGCACGAGCAGTACTTC.

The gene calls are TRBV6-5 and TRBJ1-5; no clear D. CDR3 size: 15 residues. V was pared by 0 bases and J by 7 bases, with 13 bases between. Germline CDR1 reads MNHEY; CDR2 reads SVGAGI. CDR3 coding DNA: TGTGCCAGCAGTTACTCGCCCCGGGGAGACCAGCCCCAGCATTTT. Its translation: CASSYSPRGDQPQHF.

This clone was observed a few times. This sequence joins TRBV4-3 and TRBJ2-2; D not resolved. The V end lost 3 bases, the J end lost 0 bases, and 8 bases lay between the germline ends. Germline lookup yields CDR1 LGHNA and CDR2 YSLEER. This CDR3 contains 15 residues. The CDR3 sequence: CASSQGGANTGELFF. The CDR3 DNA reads TGCGCCAGCAGCCAGGGCGGCGCGAACACCGGGGAGCTGTTTTTT.

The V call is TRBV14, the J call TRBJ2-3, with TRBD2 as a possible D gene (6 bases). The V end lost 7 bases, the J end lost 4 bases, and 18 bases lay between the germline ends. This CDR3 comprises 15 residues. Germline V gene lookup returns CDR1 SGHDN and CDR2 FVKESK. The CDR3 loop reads CASTRTGSRADTQYF. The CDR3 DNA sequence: TGTGCCAGCACAAGAACCGGGAGTAGGGCAGATACGCAGTATTTT.

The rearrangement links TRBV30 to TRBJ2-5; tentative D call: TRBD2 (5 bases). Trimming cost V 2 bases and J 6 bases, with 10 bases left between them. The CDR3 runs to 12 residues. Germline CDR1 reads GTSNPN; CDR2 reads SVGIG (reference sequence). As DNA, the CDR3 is TGTGCCTGGAGTCTAAGCGGTCAGACCCAGTACTTC. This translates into CAWSLSGQTQYF.

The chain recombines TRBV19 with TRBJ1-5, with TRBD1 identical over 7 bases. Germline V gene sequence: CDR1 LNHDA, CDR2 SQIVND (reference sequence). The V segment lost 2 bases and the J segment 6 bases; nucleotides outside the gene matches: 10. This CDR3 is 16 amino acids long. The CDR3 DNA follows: TGTGCCAGTAGTATAATGTCGACAGGGCCGGTTCAGCCCCAGCATTTT. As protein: CASSIMSTGPVQPQHF.

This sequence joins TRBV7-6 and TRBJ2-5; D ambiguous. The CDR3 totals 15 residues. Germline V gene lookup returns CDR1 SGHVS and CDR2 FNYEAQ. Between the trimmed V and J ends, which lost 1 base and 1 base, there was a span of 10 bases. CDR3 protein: CASSLDPKSQETQYF. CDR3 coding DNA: TGTGCCAGCAGCTTAGATCCGAAATCCCAAGAGACCCAGTACTTC.

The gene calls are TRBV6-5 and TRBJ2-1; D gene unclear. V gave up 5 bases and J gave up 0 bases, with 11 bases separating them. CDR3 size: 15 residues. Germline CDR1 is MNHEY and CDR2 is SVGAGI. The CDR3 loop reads CASSRQVPSYNEQFF. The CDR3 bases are TGTGCCAGCAGTCGTCAGGTGCCCTCCTACAATGAGCAGTTCTTC.

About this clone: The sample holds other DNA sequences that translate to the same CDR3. CDR3 loop: CASSPGETQYF. CDR3 bases: TGTGCCAGCAGTCCGGGGGAGACCCAGTACTTC. The genes are TRBV6-5 and TRBJ2-5; possibly TRBD2 for D (5 bases). The CDR3 covers 11 residues. V was clipped by 5 bases and J by 5 bases, with 6 bases between them. Per the germline V gene, CDR1 is MNHEY and CDR2 is SVGAGI.

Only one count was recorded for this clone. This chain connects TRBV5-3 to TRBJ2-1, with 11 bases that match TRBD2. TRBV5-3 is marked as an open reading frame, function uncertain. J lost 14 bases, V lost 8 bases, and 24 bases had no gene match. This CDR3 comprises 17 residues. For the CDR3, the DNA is TGTGCCAGGCCACCCTCCGGGACTAGCGGTGACCTCCAGGTTGAGTTCTTC. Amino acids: CARPPSGTSGDLQVEFF.

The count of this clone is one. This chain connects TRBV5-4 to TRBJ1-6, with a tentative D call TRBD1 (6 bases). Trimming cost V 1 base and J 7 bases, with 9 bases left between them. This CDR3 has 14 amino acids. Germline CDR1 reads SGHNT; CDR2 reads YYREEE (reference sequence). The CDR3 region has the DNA TGTGCCAGCAGCTTGCTGGGACAAAATTCACCCCTCCACTTT. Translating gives CASSLLGQNSPLHF.